Following are 28 T cell receptor beta chains from one sample sequenced in a study of T cell repertoires in cytomegalovirus infection. TCRdb reprocessed the reads via MiXCR and lists one record per CDR3 protein. The repertoire holds about 530,000 distinct CDR3 sequences, with 26% as singletons. Sequenced input: PBMCs. These receptors were obtained from a human donor in good health (CMV status not recorded). Some clones in this sample may be carry-over from other donors' samples.

The chain links TRBV7-2 to TRBJ2-3, with 10 bases identical to TRBD2. CDR1 and CDR2 from the germline V gene are SGHTA and FQGNSA. The length of the CDR3 is 17 residues. V was clipped by 6 bases and J by 5 bases; unmatched bases: 14. The CDR3 sequence is CASSSGGSGRPGDTQYF. CDR3 nucleotides: TGTGCCAGCAGTTCGGGGGGTAGCGGGAGGCCGGGAGATACGCAGTATTTT. Together with reference TRBV7-2 and TRBJ2-3, the CDR3 gives the full variable domain: GAGVSQSPSNKVTEKGKDVELRCDPISGHTALYWYRQSLGQGLEFLIYFQGNSAPDKSGLPSDRFSAERTGGSVSTLTIQRTQQEDSAVYLCASSSGGSGRPGDTQYFGPGTRLTVL.

The rearrangement joins TRBV12-3 or TRBV12-4 to TRBJ1-1; D unresolved. The germline V and J ends were trimmed by 2 bases and 3 bases, with 4 bases remaining between them. The CDR3 is 12 residues long. This chain's CDR3 is CASSLQHTEAFF. CDR3 nucleotide sequence: TGTGCCAGCAGTTTACAGCACACTGAAGCTTTCTTT.

The genes are TRBV10-3 and TRBJ2-1; TRBD2 aligns across 9 bases. Germline CDR1 and CDR2: ENHRY and SYGVKD. This CDR3 has 17 residues. The junction had 8 bases not matched to a gene; V was cut back by 5 bases and J by 0 bases. The CDR3 sequence is CAISPLTSGSSYNEQFF. The CDR3 nucleotides are TGTGCCATCAGTCCATTGACTAGCGGAAGCTCCTACAATGAGCAGTTCTTC.

The chain recombines TRBV28 with TRBJ2-7; tentative D call: TRBD1 (5 bases). Trimming pared 2 bases from V and 9 bases from J, leaving 17 bases between. The CDR3 contains 14 residues. Germline CDR1 MDHEN, CDR2 SYDVKM. CDR3 in amino acids: CASSLPLAGMGQYF. The CDR3 region has the DNA TGTGCCAGCAGTTTACCCCTGGCAGGGATGGGGCAGTACTTC.

This clonotype was recorded a few times. The rearrangement uses TRBV2 and TRBJ2-1; 14 bases agree with TRBD2. Germline lookup yields CDR1 SNHLY and CDR2 FYNNEI. The CDR3 runs to 16 residues. V shed 6 bases, J shed 7 bases, and the junction held 8 bases outside the gene matches. The CDR3 region is CASRGTSGSHGNEQFF. The CDR3 nucleotides read TGTGCCAGCAGGGGGACTAGCGGGAGCCATGGAAATGAGCAGTTCTTC.

This clonotype appeared a few times. The chain recombines TRBV6-2 or TRBV6-3 with TRBJ2-5; no definite D call. Germline V gene lookup returns CDR1 MNHEY and CDR2 SVGEGT. The CDR3 length is 14 residues. Trimming took 5 bases from V and 5 from J, leaving 15 bases between them. CDR3 sequence reads: CASSDTLGQETQYF. In DNA form, the CDR3 reads TGTGCCAGCAGTGATACCCTCGGGCAGGAGACCCAGTACTTC.

The chain joins TRBV10-3 to TRBJ1-1; maybe TRBD1 (5 bases). This CDR3 comprises 14 residues. V was cut by 3 bases and J by 10 bases, with 18 bases left in between. Germline-derived CDR1 and CDR2 are ENHRY and SYGVKD. This CDR3 is CAISDPQGRVAAFF. CDR3 nucleotides: TGTGCCATCAGTGACCCGCAGGGAAGGGTTGCAGCTTTCTTT.

This clonotype was recorded a few times. The chain couples TRBV28 to TRBJ1-1; D is uncertain. CDR1 is MDHEN, CDR2 SYDVKM, per germline. CDR3 length: 13 residues. V gave up 7 bases and J gave up 4 bases, with 13 bases separating them. CDR3 DNA sequence: TGTGCCAGCAAGGACCAAGGAGGCACTGAAGCTTTCTTT. It codes for CASKDQGGTEAFF.

The chain is built from TRBV20-1 and TRBJ2-5; D ambiguous. Trimming left V 3 bases short and J 0 bases short, with 14 bases between. CDR1 and CDR2 from the germline V gene are DFQATT and SNEGSKA (reference sequence). This CDR3 comprises 15 residues. The CDR3 loop is CSARIYRWYQETQYF. CDR3 bases: TGCAGTGCTAGGATTTATCGGTGGTACCAAGAGACCCAGTACTTC.

This chain joins TRBV6-2 or TRBV6-3 and TRBJ1-1, with D unclear. The V end lost 4 bases, the J end lost 0 bases, and 9 bases lay between the germline ends. The CDR3 runs 14 residues. CDR1 MNHEY and CDR2 SVGEGT come from the germline V gene. CDR3 in DNA: TGTGCCAGCAGTTCTTGGGCAGTGAACACTGAAGCTTTCTTT. It is translated as CASSSWAVNTEAFF.

This clonotype was observed at least ten times. CDR3 DNA sequence: TGTGCCAGCAGCACGGACAGGGGGAATTCACCCCTCCACTTT. Encoded protein: CASSTDRGNSPLHF. The chain carries TRBV7-8 and TRBJ1-6; 10 nucleotides align to TRBD1. The CDR3 runs 14 residues. With 5 bases clipped from V and 7 bases from J, the junction kept 2 bases outside the gene matches. Germline V gene data show CDR1 as SGHVS and CDR2 as FQNEAQ.

In this sample, this clonotype turned up many times. The chain couples TRBV7-8 to TRBJ2-1; tentatively, D is TRBD2 (7 bases). The CDR3 consists of 13 residues. With 7 bases removed from V and 6 bases from J, the gap between germline ends came to 13 bases. The germline CDR1 and CDR2 sequences are SGHVS and FQNEAQ. DNA of the CDR3: TGTGCCAGCACGTGGGGGGGGGCCAATGAGCAGTTCTTC. As protein: CASTWGGANEQFF.

This clonotype has only one observation. The chain couples TRBV20-1 to TRBJ1-6; tentatively, D is TRBD1 (6 bases). Germline CDR1 reads DFQATT; CDR2 reads SNEGSKA (reference sequence). The CDR3 totals 19 residues. Deletions cut 0 bases from V and 5 bases from J, with 23 bases between. The DNA for the CDR3 is TGCAGTGCTAGAGATCAAATTCCCCCCGTGACAGGAAATAATTCACCCCTCCACTTT. Translation gives CSARDQIPPVTGNNSPLHF.

The rearrangement links TRBV11-2 to TRBJ2-5; TRBD1 aligns across 7 bases. V was clipped by 5 bases and J by 2 bases; unmatched bases: 8. The length of the CDR3 is 15 residues. Germline-derived CDR1 and CDR2 are SGHAT and FQNNGV. The chain's CDR3 is CASSAQTGNQETQYF. As DNA, the CDR3 is TGTGCCAGCAGCGCTCAGACAGGGAATCAAGAGACCCAGTACTTC.

The chain uses TRBV6-2 or TRBV6-3 and TRBJ2-1, with 9 bases that match TRBD1. The V gene end was trimmed by 4 bases and the J gene end by 10 bases; junction bases not matched to a gene: 5. CDR1 MNHEY and CDR2 SVGEGT come from the germline V gene. This CDR3 contains 13 residues. CDR3 residues: CASSSQGAWEQFF. The CDR3 nucleotides are TGTGCCAGCAGTTCACAGGGGGCTTGGGAGCAGTTCTTC.

This clonotype was detected a few times. The J gene is TRBJ1-1, the V gene TRBV10-3, with D uncertain. This CDR3 region has 14 residues. V was pared by 3 bases and J by 0 bases, with 8 bases between. CDR1 ENHRY and CDR2 SYGVKD come from the germline V gene. The DNA of the CDR3 is TGTGCCATCAGTGACCAGATCATGAACACTGAAGCTTTCTTT. Its translation is CAISDQIMNTEAFF.

This clonotype was detected only a few times. The rearrangement links TRBV12-3 or TRBV12-4 to TRBJ1-3; D is unclear. The CDR3 has 14 amino acids. V lost 3 bases and J 2 bases, leaving 8 bases between the germline ends. The CDR3 loop reads CASSFANTGNTIYF. CDR3 bases: TGTGCCAGCAGTTTTGCTAATACTGGAAACACCATATATTTT.

This clonotype occurred a few times. The CDR3, as DNA: TGCAGTGCTCGTAGCGGGAGGGATTACAATGAGCAGTTCTTC. It specifies CSARSGRDYNEQFF. The chain combines TRBV20-1 with TRBJ2-1; 11 bases are a match to TRBD2. Germline-derived CDR1 and CDR2 are DFQATT and SNEGSKA (reference sequence). This CDR3 contains 14 residues. V gave up 5 bases and J gave up 4 bases; unmatched junction bases: 4.

This chain uses TRBV12-5 with TRBJ1-5; possibly TRBD1 for D (6 bases). The V end was cut by 1 base, the J end by 0 bases, with 19 bases between. This CDR3 comprises 19 residues. The germline V gene has CDR1 LGHNT and CDR2 FRNRAP. In DNA form, the CDR3 reads TGTGCTAGTGGTTTGGGGGACGGGCGGACAGACTATAGCAATCAGCCCCAGCATTTT. Protein: CASGLGDGRTDYSNQPQHF.

The gene calls are TRBV6-5 and TRBJ1-2; D remains ambiguous. The V gene lost 4 bases and the J gene lost 3 bases, with 12 bases spanning the gap. CDR3 length equals 14 residues. The germline CDR1 and CDR2 sequences are MNHEY and SVGAGI. Written as DNA, the CDR3 is TGTGCCAGCAGTTCCCCGGCGGCGGACTATGGCTACACCTTC. It is translated as CASSSPAADYGYTF.

This clonotype turned up a few times. The CDR3 DNA follows: TGTGCCAGCAGCTTCTCCAAAGCGGGGGCCTACAATGAGCAGTTCTTC. It yields the protein CASSFSKAGAYNEQFF. V is TRBV5-4 and J is TRBJ2-1, with 8 bases identical to TRBD2. The germline CDR1 and CDR2 sequences are SGHNT and YYREEE (reference sequence). CDR3 length equals 16 residues. Losses at the gene ends were 2 bases for V and 2 bases for J; bases not matched to a gene: 6.

This clonotype came up a few times. The J gene is TRBJ1-2, the V gene TRBV19, with D tentatively TRBD1 (6 bases). Germline CDR1 and CDR2: LNHDA and SQIVND (reference sequence). The ends were cut back, 11 bases at V and 6 bases at J, with 13 bases in the middle. The CDR3 covers 11 residues. In nucleotides, the CDR3 is TGTGCCGCCGGCAGGGGTCATGGCTACACCTTC. Amino acids: CAAGRGHGYTF.

The rearrangement joins TRBV7-9 to TRBJ1-3; no reliable D call. CDR1 is SEHNR, CDR2 FQNEAQ, per germline (reference sequence). Trimming shortened V by 3 bases and J by 0 bases, and 9 bases separated the two germline ends. The CDR3 loop spans 15 amino acids. The CDR3 DNA is TGTGCCAGCAGCTTTGATGGGAACTCTGGAAACACCATATATTTT. Translating it yields CASSFDGNSGNTIYF.

The sample holds a few counts of this clonotype. The chain uses TRBV30 and TRBJ1-4, with 8 bases lining up with TRBD1. Trimming cost V 3 bases and J 4 bases; bases outside gene matches: 4. The CDR3 is made up of 14 amino acids. Germline V gives CDR1 GTSNPN, CDR2 SVGIG (reference sequence). In nucleotides, the CDR3 is TGTGCCTGGAGGACACAGGGGGGTAATGAAAAACTGTTTTTT. Translating it yields CAWRTQGGNEKLFF.

This clonotype was seen more than once but under ten times. This chain uses TRBV20-1 with TRBJ2-3; 8 nucleotides agree with TRBD2. Trimming removed 5 bases from V and 5 bases from J; junction bases left unmatched: 6. This CDR3 is built from 13 residues. Germline V gives CDR1 DFQATT, CDR2 SNEGSKA (reference sequence). The CDR3 DNA reads TGCAGTGCTCAGGGACTAGGTCGAGATACGCAGTATTTT. Translation: CSAQGLGRDTQYF.

This clonotype has just a few counts. The CDR3 region has the DNA TGTGCCAGTAGTGCTTGGACGGATTATCAGCCCCAGCATTTT. Its protein product is CASSAWTDYQPQHF. This chain connects TRBV19 to TRBJ1-5, with no clear D. CDR1 LNHDA and CDR2 SQIVND come from the germline V gene (reference sequence). Trimming removed 5 bases from V and 5 bases from J, with 13 bases in between. The CDR3 is made up of 14 amino acids.

The chain has TRBV7-9 and TRBJ2-4; tentative D call: TRBD2 (6 bases). CDR3 size: 15 residues. The V end lost 5 bases, the J end lost 6 bases, and 17 bases lay between the germline ends. Germline V gene data show CDR1 as SEHNR and CDR2 as FQNEAQ (reference sequence). The CDR3 sequence: CASSPSRMGGNIQYF. The CDR3 DNA reads TGTGCCAGCAGCCCCAGCCGGATGGGGGGAAACATTCAGTACTTC.

This clonotype was counted a single time. The chain couples TRBV9 to TRBJ1-1; 8 nucleotides align to TRBD1. Looked up from germline, CDR1 is SGDLS and CDR2 is YYNGEE. V shed 3 bases and J 1 base; nucleotides not matched to a gene: 8. This CDR3 region has 16 residues. CDR3 sequence: CASSAKTGAANTEAFF. CDR3 in DNA: TGTGCCAGCAGCGCCAAGACAGGGGCTGCGAACACTGAAGCTTTCTTT.